The next 19 T cell receptor beta chains were all read from a single sample in a study of blood T cell repertoires in COVID-19. Profiled with immunoSEQ multiplex PCR; TCRdb holds only in-frame clones, not every one. The sample gives around 280,000 clones, approximately 84% of which show up once; around 2.1% is in the top ten. The sequenced sample was peripheral blood. These receptor sequences come from a woman aged 30 to 39 who had recovered from COVID-19.

The chain combines TRBV29-1 with TRBJ2-3; TRBD2 is a possible D gene (5 bases). Trimming cost V 7 bases and J 3 bases, with 14 bases left between them. The CDR3 sequence is 13 residues long. CDR1 SQVTM and CDR2 ANQGSEA come from the germline V gene. CDR3 loop: CSGKEVRTDTQYF. The DNA for the CDR3 is TGCAGCGGGAAGGAGGTACGGACAGATACGCAGTATTTT.

The chain recombines TRBV18 with TRBJ2-2; perhaps TRBD1 as D (5 bases). Trimming left V 8 bases short and J 3 bases short, with 19 bases between. This CDR3 has 16 residues. Germline lookup yields CDR1 KGHSH and CDR2 LQKENI. The CDR3 here is CASESRPGWDTGELFF. The CDR3 nucleotides read TGTGCCAGCGAATCACGGCCAGGGTGGGACACCGGGGAGCTGTTTTTT. Variable domain in full (rest from reference TRBV18 and TRBJ2-2): NAGVMQNPRHLVRRRGQEARLRCSPMKGHSHVYWYRQLPEEGLKFMVYLQKENIIDESGMPKERFSAEFPKEGPSILRIQQVVRGDSAAYFCASESRPGWDTGELFFGEGSRLTVL.

The chain has TRBV18 and TRBJ2-4, with no clear D. Looked up from germline, CDR1 is KGHSH and CDR2 is LQKENI. This CDR3 has 14 residues. The V end lost 3 bases, the J end lost 6 bases, and 12 bases lay between the germline ends. The CDR3 DNA reads as TGTGCCAGCTCACCCCCTGGGCCGGTAAACATTCAGTACTTC. Its translation: CASSPPGPVNIQYF.

The J gene is TRBJ2-1, the V gene TRBV19; 7 bases align to TRBD1. J was trimmed by 4 bases and V by 6 bases; bases with no gene match: 6. This CDR3 spans 14 amino acids. Germline CDR1 LNHDA, CDR2 SQIVND (reference sequence). The CDR3: CASRPGQRYNEQFF. CDR3 nucleotide sequence: TGTGCCAGTAGGCCGGGACAGAGATACAATGAGCAGTTCTTC.

In this sample, this clone turned up once. The V and J genes are TRBV24-1 and TRBJ2-5; 8 bases are a match to TRBD1. Germline loops: CDR1 KGHDR, CDR2 SFDVKD. Losses at the gene ends were 4 bases for V and 4 bases for J; bases not matched to a gene: 4. This CDR3 contains 14 residues. The CDR3 DNA reads TGTGCCACCAGTGACGGACAGGGTATAGAGACCCAGTACTTC. This translates into CATSDGQGIETQYF.

This clone has only a few counts. This chain links TRBV11-2 with TRBJ1-2, with D possibly TRBD1 on 5 matching bases. Trimming shortened V by 6 bases and J by 1 base, and 12 bases separated the two germline ends. CDR1 SGHAT and CDR2 FQNNGV come from the germline V gene. This CDR3 comprises 14 residues. CDR3 residues: CASSSQGFNYGYTF. The CDR3 DNA reads as TGTGCCAGCAGTTCTCAGGGTTTTAACTATGGCTACACCTTC.

The chain recombines TRBV6-2 or TRBV6-3 with TRBJ1-5, with TRBD1 matching 9 bases. Trimming took 6 bases from V and 4 from J; bases not matched to a gene: 10. CDR3 length equals 16 residues. CDR1 is MNHEY, CDR2 SVGEGT, per germline. The CDR3 DNA follows: TGTGCCAGCAGCAGCCCTCGACAGGGGGGGAATCAGCCCCAGCATTTT. Translating gives CASSSPRQGGNQPQHF.

The chain has TRBV28 and TRBJ2-7; D perhaps matches TRBD2 (6 bases). CDR1 MDHEN and CDR2 SYDVKM come from the germline V gene. V dropped 2 bases and J dropped 4 bases, with 12 bases sitting between them. The length of the CDR3 is 14 residues. CDR3 nucleotides: TGTGCCAGCAGTTTACTAGCGAATGTTTACGAGCAGTACTTC. It yields the protein CASSLLANVYEQYF.

V gene TRBV5-4 combines with J gene TRBJ1-4; 10 positions match TRBD1. The CDR3 runs to 15 residues. Germline CDR1 SGHNT, CDR2 YYREEE (reference sequence). After removal of 4 bases from V and 5 bases from J, the junction contained 5 bases not matched to a gene. This chain's CDR3 is CASSQGQGGNEKLFF. DNA for the CDR3: TGTGCCAGCAGCCAAGGACAGGGGGGGAATGAAAAACTGTTTTTT.

The chain joins TRBV2 to TRBJ2-3, with 13 bases that match TRBD2. Germline CDR1 is SNHLY and CDR2 is FYNNEI. CDR3 length: 15 amino acids. V lost 6 bases to trimming and J lost 6 bases; unmatched junction nucleotides: 6. The CDR3 spells CASRGPGLAGDTQYF. DNA for the CDR3: TGTGCCAGCAGGGGGCCGGGACTAGCGGGGGATACGCAGTATTTT. The whole variable domain, filled in from reference TRBV2 and TRBJ2-3, reads EPEVTQTPSHQVTQMGQEVILRCVPISNHLYFYWYRQILGQKVEFLVSFYNNEISEKSEIFDDQFSVERPDGSNFTLKIRSTKLEDSAMYFCASRGPGLAGDTQYFGPGTRLTVL.

The chain couples TRBV11-2 to TRBJ1-1; 10 bases agree with TRBD1. The CDR3 totals 15 residues. Germline V CDR1 and CDR2: SGHAT, FQNNGV. V shed 5 bases, J shed 2 bases, and the junction held 5 bases outside the gene matches. The CDR3 DNA reads as TGTGCCAGCAGCCACAAGACAGGGGGCAACACTGAAGCTTTCTTT. Amino acids: CASSHKTGGNTEAFF.

The chain has TRBV6-5 and TRBJ2-1; 13 bases match TRBD2. From germline, CDR1 is MNHEY and CDR2 SVGAGI. The CDR3 sequence is 14 residues long. V shed 10 bases and J 4 bases; nucleotides not matched to a gene: 4. Here the CDR3 DNA reads TGTGCCATCCGGGGACTAGCGGGATACAATGAGCAGTTCTTC. Translating gives CAIRGLAGYNEQFF.

The rearrangement links TRBV4-2 to TRBJ2-7; 8 bases are a match to TRBD2. CDR1 LGHNA and CDR2 YNFKEQ come from the germline V gene. Trimming at V came to 0 bases and at J to 9 bases, leaving 10 bases not matched to a gene. CDR3 length equals 15 residues. Here the CDR3 reads CASSQDRAGGRGQYF. Written as DNA, the CDR3 is TGTGCCAGCAGCCAAGATCGGGCGGGAGGTAGGGGGCAGTACTTC.

This sequence joins TRBV11-2 and TRBJ2-1; 9 bases map to TRBD2. The CDR3 spans 16 residues. V dropped 5 bases and J dropped 9; count of bases not matched to a gene: 14. Per germline, CDR1 SGHAT and CDR2 FQNNGV. The CDR3 reads CASSRRGAGGLIEQFF. The CDR3 DNA reads as TGTGCCAGCAGCCGTCGAGGTGCGGGAGGGCTAATTGAGCAGTTCTTC.

The chain uses TRBV5-4 and TRBJ2-3, with 8 bases aligning to TRBD1. The CDR3 totals 14 residues. Germline trimming cut 4 bases from V and 3 bases from J; bases unmatched to any gene: 4. From germline, CDR1 is SGHNT and CDR2 YYREEE (reference sequence). CDR3 protein: CASSRTGLTDTQYF. The CDR3 DNA sequence: TGTGCCAGCAGCCGGACAGGGTTAACAGATACGCAGTATTTT.

With respect to this clone: Additional DNA sequences in this sample encode the identical CDR3. V gene TRBV2 combines with J gene TRBJ2-7; D is unclear. The CDR3 has 13 amino acids. V lost 4 bases and J 1 base, leaving 8 bases between the germline ends. Germline CDR1 reads SNHLY; CDR2 reads FYNNEI. CDR3 in DNA: TGTGCCAGCAGTGGAGACATATCCTACGAGCAGTACTTC. Its translation: CASSGDISYEQYF.

This chain joins TRBV7-9 and TRBJ2-3; 15 bases are a match to TRBD2. This CDR3 has 16 amino acids. Germline values: CDR1 SEHNR, CDR2 FQNEAQ (reference sequence). The junction had 7 bases not matched to a gene; V was cut back by 7 bases and J by 5 bases. The CDR3 DNA sequence: TGTGCCAGCACCCTCGGACTAGCGGGAGGGGTAGATACGCAGTATTTT. Its translation is CASTLGLAGGVDTQYF. Combining the CDR3 with reference TRBV7-9 and TRBJ2-3 gives the whole variable domain DTGVSQNPRHKITKRGQNVTFRCDPISEHNRLYWYRQTLGQGPEFLTYFQNEAQLEKSRLLSDRFSAERPKGSFSTLEIQRTEQGDSAMYLCASTLGLAGGVDTQYFGPGTRLTVL.

This sequence joins TRBV2 and TRBJ1-1; the D is unclear. The V end was cut by 0 bases, the J end by 1 base, with 9 bases between. The CDR3 has 15 residues. CDR1 SNHLY and CDR2 FYNNEI come from the germline V gene. CDR3 residues: CASSEAGFGNTEAFF. The CDR3 DNA reads TGTGCCAGCAGTGAAGCGGGCTTTGGGAACACTGAAGCTTTCTTT.

This chain joins TRBV6-1 and TRBJ1-5; 7 bases are a match to TRBD1. V dropped 2 bases and J dropped 2; count of bases not matched to a gene: 6. Germline V gives CDR1 MNHNS, CDR2 SASEGT. This CDR3 is built from 16 residues. As DNA, the CDR3 is TGTGCCAGCAGTGAACTTGGCAGGGGGGGCAATCAGCCCCAGCATTTT. Its protein is CASSELGRGGNQPQHF.